This T cell receptor (beta chain) comes out of a study of T cells in localized non-small cell lung cancer. Clones were sequenced by immunoSEQ multiplex PCR, and TCRdb holds only the in-frame ones, with some missing. The sample holds over 2,000 clones; approximately 23% are singletons and the top ten take roughly 19%. The CDR3 has 13 amino acids. The V gene lost 7 bases and the J gene lost 5 bases, with 14 bases spanning the gap. The germline V gene encodes CDR1 MNHGY and CDR2 SAAAGT. This clone was counted a few times. Sequences were derived from lung tumor tissue, sampled before any cancer treatment. This sequence was found in a man aged 40 to 69 with stage II lung adenocarcinoma. This chain uses TRBV6-8 with TRBJ1-1; possibly TRBD1 for D (6 bases). CDR3 nucleotides: TGTGCCAGCATTGGGGGGCTCAAGACTGAAGCTTTCTTT. Its translation is CASIGGLKTEAFF.